Listed below are T cell receptor beta chains from one sample, sequenced in a study of cytotoxic CD8 clonotypes in ibrutinib-treated CLL. Clones were read by immunoSEQ multiplex PCR, and TCRdb kept only the in-frame ones, dropping some. Found here are over 250,000 clones, roughly three quarters of them singletons; the top ten hold about 5.7%. Sequencing was performed on PBMCs, taken at disease progression, from a patient treated with ibrutinib. All receptors derive from a human donor with chronic lymphocytic leukemia. CDR3s include the opening cysteine and the closing phenylalanine or tryptophan. The D gene is left open where the match is weak. Only part of the rows carry a size: once, few, many, or a class if the clone is expanded.

J gene | V gene | D gene | clone size | CDR3 DNA | CDR3 protein
TRBJ2-7 | TRBV19 | NA | NA | TGTGCCAGTAGTACCGGGGCAGGGGCCCTCTACTACGAGCAGTACTTC | CASSTGAGALYYEQYF
TRBJ2-1 | TRBV5-4 | NA | NA | TGTGCCAGCAGCCCCGGTGCAGGGATGAGCTCCTACAATGAGCAGTTCTTC | CASSPGAGMSSYNEQFF
TRBJ1-1 | TRBV5-4 | TRBD1 | NA | TGTGCCAGCAGCATTGCGGGGACAGGGGCTGAAGCTTTCTTT | CASSIAGTGAEAFF
TRBJ1-5 | TRBV6-5 | NA | NA | TGTGCCAGCAGTTACAAGGGAGGTAAAAATCAGCCCCAGCATTTT | CASSYKGGKNQPQHF
TRBJ2-1 | TRBV5-1 | TRBD2 | NA | TGCGCCAGCAGCTTGATGGTCGGGGGGAATAATGAGCAGTTCTTC | CASSLMVGGNNEQFF
TRBJ2-5 | TRBV27 | NA | NA | TGTGCCAGCAGTTTCCGCTACACCGCTCCCCAGTACTTC | CASSFRYTAPQYF
TRBJ2-1 | TRBV7-3 | NA | NA | TGTGCCAGCAGCTTAGGGCCGGTTTTGGGCAATGAGCAGTTCTTC | CASSLGPVLGNEQFF
TRBJ1-1 | TRBV5-5 | NA | few | TGTGCCAGCAGCTTGGAAGCAGGGAGGAACACTGAAGCTTTCTTT | CASSLEAGRNTEAFF
TRBJ2-1 | TRBV7-8 | NA | NA | TGTGCCAGCAGCTTACGGGTACTAGCACGAAATGAGCAGTTCTTC | CASSLRVLARNEQFF
TRBJ2-3 | TRBV5-6 | TRBD2 | NA | TGTGCCAGCAGCCTTCCGGGACTAGCGGGGGCCTCCACAGATACGCAGTATTTT | CASSLPGLAGASTDTQYF
TRBJ1-3 | TRBV5-1 | NA | few | TGCGCCAGCAGCTTGCTCCATCATCCTAGCAACACCATATATTTT | CASSLLHHPSNTIYF
TRBJ2-7 | TRBV5-1 | TRBD1 | NA | TGCGCCAGCAGCACCACCACAGGGGGCGAGCAGTACTTC | CASSTTTGGEQYF
TRBJ2-7 | TRBV6-5 | TRBD1 | NA | TGTGCCAGCAGGGCGCAGGGGGAATACGAGCAGTACTTC | CASRAQGEYEQYF
TRBJ2-5 | TRBV6-1 | NA | NA | TGTGCCAGCATTATCGGACAGCGGTTGGAGACCCAGTACTTC | CASIIGQRLETQYF
TRBJ2-7 | TRBV19 | NA | few | TGTGCCAGTAGTGCGGACAGCCTCTACGAGCAGTACTTC | CASSADSLYEQYF
TRBJ2-3 | TRBV5-4 | NA | NA | TGTGCCAGCAGCTTGTCCGCAGATACGCAGTATTTT | CASSLSADTQYF
TRBJ2-5 | TRBV13 | TRBD2 | NA | TGTGCCAGCAGCCCCATGGGGCCGGGAGGAGAGACCCAGTACTTC | CASSPMGPGGETQYF
TRBJ2-7 | TRBV18 | NA | NA | TGTGCCAGCTCACCACCCGGATCCTACGAGCAGTACTTC | CASSPPGSYEQYF
TRBJ2-7 | TRBV28 | NA | NA | TGTGCCAGCATTCTCAACTACGAGCAGTACTTC | CASILNYEQYF
TRBJ2-1 | TRBV6-5 | TRBD1 | NA | TGTGCCAGCCGCCTCCCCAGACAGGGTGACAATGAGCAGTTCTTC | CASRLPRQGDNEQFF
TRBJ1-4 | TRBV4-1 | TRBD1 | NA | TGCGCCAGCAGCCAAATACAGGGGTATTATGAAAAACTGTTTTTT | CASSQIQGYYEKLFF
TRBJ1-5 | TRBV28 | NA | once | TGTGCCAGCAGTAGGACGGCCAGCAATCAGCCCCAGCATTTT | CASSRTASNQPQHF
TRBJ2-2 | TRBV10-3 | NA | NA | TGTGCCATCAGTGAGTCCAATAGGGGGAGACGATCCACCGGGGAGCTGTTTTTT | CAISESNRGRRSTGELFF
TRBJ1-5 | TRBV7-9 | NA | NA | TGTGCCAGCGGGGCAGTCAATCAGCCCCAGCATTTT | CASGAVNQPQHF
TRBJ2-1 | TRBV2 | TRBD1 | NA | TGTGCCAGCAGTCTCCTACAGGGGGCGGAGCAGTTCTTC | CASSLLQGAEQFF
TRBJ2-1 | TRBV7-6 | TRBD2 | NA | TGTGCCAGCAGCTTAGCGCCCCGACTAGCGGGGGGTCCCCACTACAATGAGCAGTTCTTC | CASSLAPRLAGGPHYNEQFF
TRBJ2-1 | TRBV6-6 | TRBD2 | NA | TGTGCCAGCAGTTACCGGCTAGCGGGGGGGTACAATGAGCAGTTCTTC | CASSYRLAGGYNEQFF
TRBJ1-4 | TRBV15 | TRBD1 | NA | TGTGCCACCAGCAGAGAGTGGGGCAGGGGGCAAGAAAAACTGTTTTTT | CATSREWGRGQEKLFF
TRBJ1-5 | TRBV5-4 | NA | NA | TGTGCCAGCAGCGCAGAGGGGGGATCGAATCAGCCCCAGCATTTT | CASSAEGGSNQPQHF
TRBJ2-1 | TRBV5-5 | NA | NA | TGTGCCAGCAGCTTGGCAGGGTCCTACAATGAGCAGTTCTTC | CASSLAGSYNEQFF
TRBJ1-3 | TRBV19 | NA | NA | TGTGCCAGTAGTAATCCGGCAGGTCCCTCTGGAAACACCATATATTTT | CASSNPAGPSGNTIYF
TRBJ1-3 | TRBV5-1 | TRBD1 | NA | TGCGCCAGCAGCAACCTGGGACAGCCCTCTGGAAACACCATATATTTT | CASSNLGQPSGNTIYF
TRBJ2-5 | TRBV18 | NA | NA | TGTGCCAGCTCCCTTCTCGACAGCAAGACCCAGTACTTC | CASSLLDSKTQYF
TRBJ1-5 | TRBV19 | TRBD1 | once | TGTGCCAGCATGAAACCGGGACAGGGGTATCAGCCCCAGCATTTT | CASMKPGQGYQPQHF
TRBJ1-1 | TRBV19 | NA | NA | TGTGCCAGTAGACAGGAGTATATGAACACTGAAGCTTTCTTT | CASRQEYMNTEAFF
TRBJ2-7 | TRBV6-6 | NA | NA | TGTGCCAGCCTACCGGGACATAGCTACGAGCAGTACTTC | CASLPGHSYEQYF
TRBJ1-6 | TRBV11-1 | NA | NA | TGTGCCAGCAGCTTTGACAGGATCGATTCACCCCTCCACTTT | CASSFDRIDSPLHF
TRBJ2-5 | TRBV2 | TRBD2 | NA | TGTGCCAGCAGCGGGACTAGCATAAAGACCCAGTACTTC | CASSGTSIKTQYF
TRBJ1-2 | TRBV28 | NA | NA | TGTGCCAGCAGTCTGCCCTCAGTGGGAGGCTACACCTTC | CASSLPSVGGYTF
TRBJ1-5 | TRBV5-5 | TRBD1 | NA | TGTGCCAGCAGCCGTGGTACAGGGGTAAGCAATCAGCCCCAGCATTTT | CASSRGTGVSNQPQHF
TRBJ1-3 | TRBV27 | NA | few | TGTGCCAGCAAACAGAGCTCTGGAAACACCATATATTTT | CASKQSSGNTIYF
TRBJ2-1 | TRBV4-1 | NA | NA | TGCGCCAGCGGAAAGGCGGGGCGAGCCTACAATGAGCAGTTCTTC | CASGKAGRAYNEQFF
TRBJ2-7 | TRBV9 | NA | NA | TGTGCCAGCAGCCCCCCTCAGTCCTACGAGCAGTACTTC | CASSPPQSYEQYF